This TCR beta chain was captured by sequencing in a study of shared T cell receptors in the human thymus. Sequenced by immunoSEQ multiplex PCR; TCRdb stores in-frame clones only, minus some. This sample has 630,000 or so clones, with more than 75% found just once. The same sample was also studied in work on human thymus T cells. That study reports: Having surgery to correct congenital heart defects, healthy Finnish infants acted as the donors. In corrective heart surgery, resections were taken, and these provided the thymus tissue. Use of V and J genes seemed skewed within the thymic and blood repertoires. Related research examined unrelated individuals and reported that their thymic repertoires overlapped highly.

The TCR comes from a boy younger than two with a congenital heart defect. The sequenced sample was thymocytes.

CDR3 sequence reads: CASSLSGDLQETQYF. The CDR3 nucleotides are TGTGCCAGCAGCCTAAGCGGGGATCTCCAAGAGACCCAGTACTTC. This chain links TRBV7-3 with TRBJ2-5, with 7 bases identical to TRBD2. After removal of 5 bases from V and 1 base from J, the junction contained 7 bases not matched to a gene. Germline CDR1 and CDR2: SGHTA and FQGTGA. CDR3 length: 15 amino acids.